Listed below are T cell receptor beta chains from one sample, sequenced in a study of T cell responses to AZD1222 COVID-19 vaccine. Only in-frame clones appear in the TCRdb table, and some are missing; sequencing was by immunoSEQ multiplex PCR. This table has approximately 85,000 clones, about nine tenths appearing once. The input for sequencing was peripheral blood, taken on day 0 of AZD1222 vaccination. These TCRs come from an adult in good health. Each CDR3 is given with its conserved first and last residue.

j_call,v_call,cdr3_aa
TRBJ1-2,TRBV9,CASSQGTGGAYGYTF
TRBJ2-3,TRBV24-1,CATSDTGTVRPGAQYF
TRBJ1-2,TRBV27,CASSPRGGLDNYGYTF
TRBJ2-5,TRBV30,CAWSRRQETQYF
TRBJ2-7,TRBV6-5,CASSPSGGYEQYF
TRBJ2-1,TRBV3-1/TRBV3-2,CASSQDRLARYNEQFF
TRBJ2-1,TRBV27,CASSPGTDRYNEQFF
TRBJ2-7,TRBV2,CASRDRAYEQYF
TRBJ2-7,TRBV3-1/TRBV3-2,CASSLRGKDEQYF
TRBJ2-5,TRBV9,CASSVVDSGRWETQYF
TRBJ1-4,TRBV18,CASSPEGVTNEKLFF
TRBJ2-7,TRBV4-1,CASSQENQGANEQYF
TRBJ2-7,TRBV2,CASKQGPYEQYF
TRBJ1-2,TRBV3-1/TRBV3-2,CASSQRHSGYTF
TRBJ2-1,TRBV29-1,CSVSRNNEQFF
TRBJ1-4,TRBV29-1,CSVGGTGNEKLFF
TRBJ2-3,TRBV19,CASSMGSTSTDTQYF
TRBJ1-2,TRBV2,CASSEGGTSTYGYTF
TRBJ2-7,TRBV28,CASSSAAASGAHEQYF
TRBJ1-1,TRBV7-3,CASSFGGHTEAFF
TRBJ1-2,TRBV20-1,CSAQGAHGYTF
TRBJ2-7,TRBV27,CASSFEGGGYEQYF
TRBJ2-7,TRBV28,CASSQPAGYEQYF
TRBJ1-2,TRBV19,CASSRGDGIYGYTF
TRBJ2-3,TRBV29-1,CSVGGFSASTDTQYF
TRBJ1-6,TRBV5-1,CASSGQGALSPLHF
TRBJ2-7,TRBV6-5,CASSSPDTSYEQYF
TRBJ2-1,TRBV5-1,CASSLGQDYNEQFF
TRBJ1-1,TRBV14,CASSIPGSTEAFF
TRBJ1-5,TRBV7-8,CASSPDRDAQPQHF
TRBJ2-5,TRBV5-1,CASSLVPERGETQYF
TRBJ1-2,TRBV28,CASSGDLAGGYGYTF
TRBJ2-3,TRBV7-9,CASSLGQTSSTDTQYF
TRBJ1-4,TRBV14,CASSQDGADRTNEKLFF
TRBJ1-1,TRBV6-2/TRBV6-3,CASSYQGGIGAFF
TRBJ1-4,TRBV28,CASSTRVSANEKLFF
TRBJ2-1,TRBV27,CASSRLAGLSSYNEQFF
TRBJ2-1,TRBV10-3,CAISEGSRQFF
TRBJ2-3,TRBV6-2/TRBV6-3,CASSLTSGKGDTQYF
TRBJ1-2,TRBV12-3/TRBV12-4,CASRAIANYGYTF
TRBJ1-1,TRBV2,CASSVGRAAFF
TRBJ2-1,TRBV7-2,CASSLAIAAEQFF
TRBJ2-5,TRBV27,CASSLRDNYQETQYF
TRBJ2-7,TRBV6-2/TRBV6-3,CASSYSDRGSEQYF
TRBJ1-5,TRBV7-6,CASSVTGDSYQPQHF
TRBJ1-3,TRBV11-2,CASRRDSSGNTIYF
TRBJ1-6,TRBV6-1,CASSEAGHNSPLHF
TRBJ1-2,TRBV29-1,CSVDPGANYGYTF
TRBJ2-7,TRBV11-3,CASSILVGSGNYYEQYF
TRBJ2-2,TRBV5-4,CASSLPLLSGRTGELFF